This T cell receptor beta chain emerged from a study of shared clonotypes between healthy human individuals. CDR1 and CDR2 (germline): LNHNV, YYDKDF (reference sequence). The CDR3 contains 15 residues. V gave up 3 bases and J gave up 5 bases; unmatched junction bases: 8. Clones were sequenced by immunoSEQ multiplex PCR, and TCRdb holds only the in-frame ones, with some missing. There are approximately 940,000 clones in the sample; approximately 80% occur only once, and over 1.3% lies in the top ten. What was sequenced was memory CD4+ T cells sorted from blood. This sample's subset: CD45RA-negative fraction. The chain combines TRBV15 with TRBJ2-5; TRBD1 matches 8 bases. The clonotype comes from a man between 18 and 35 years old in good health. In nucleotides, the CDR3 is TGTGCCACCAGCAGCCCCTCAGGGGGCACGGAGACCCAGTACTTC. This gives the protein CATSSPSGGTETQYF.